This T cell receptor (beta chain) derives from a study of radiation and T cells in renal cell carcinoma. With 8 bases removed from V and 0 bases from J, the gap between germline ends came to 20 bases. Germline V gene lookup returns CDR1 SGHKS and CDR2 YYEKEE (reference sequence). CDR3 length: 16 amino acids. Libraries were prepared by immunoSEQ multiplex PCR; TCRdb keeps only in-frame clonotypes and omits some of them. The data hold some 100,000 clones, with 70% to 85% observed a single time. Specified time point: baseline pretreatment blood. Treatment: 15 Gy SBRT to primary tumor, nephrectomy 4 weeks later. The patient's renal cell carcinoma had clear cell pathology.

The chain has TRBV5-5 and TRBJ2-5; D could derive from TRBD1 or TRBD2 (5 bases each). This specimen consisted of blood, obtained from a patient whose treatment included radiotherapy and nephrectomy. The receptor was isolated from a man aged 55-75 years with renal cell carcinoma. The CDR3 spells CASRPEGPLYQETQYF. CDR3 in DNA: TGTGCCAGTCGGCCCGAGGGACCGCTGTACCAAGAGACCCAGTACTTC.